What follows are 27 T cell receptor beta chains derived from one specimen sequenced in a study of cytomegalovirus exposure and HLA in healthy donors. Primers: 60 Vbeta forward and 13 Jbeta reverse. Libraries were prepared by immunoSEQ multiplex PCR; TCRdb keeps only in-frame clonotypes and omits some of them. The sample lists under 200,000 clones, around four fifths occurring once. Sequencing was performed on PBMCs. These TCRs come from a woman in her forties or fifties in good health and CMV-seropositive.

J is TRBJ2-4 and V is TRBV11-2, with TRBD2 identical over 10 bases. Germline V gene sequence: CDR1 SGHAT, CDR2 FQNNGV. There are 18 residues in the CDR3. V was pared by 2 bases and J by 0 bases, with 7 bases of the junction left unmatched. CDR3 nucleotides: TGTGCCAGCAGCTTACCTAGCGGGGGTGGGCTAGCCAAAAACATTCAGTACTTC. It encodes CASSLPSGGGLAKNIQYF.

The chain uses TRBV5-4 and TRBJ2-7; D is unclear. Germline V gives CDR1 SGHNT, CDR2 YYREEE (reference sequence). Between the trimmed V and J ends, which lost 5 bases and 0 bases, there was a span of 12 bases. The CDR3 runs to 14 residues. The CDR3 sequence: CASSLPPGSYEQYF. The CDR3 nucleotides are TGTGCCAGCAGTCTCCCCCCCGGCTCCTACGAGCAGTACTTC.

CDR3: CASSQRPQGRAFF. CDR3 sequence (DNA): TGTGCCAGCAGCCAACGGCCTCAGGGTAGAGCTTTCTTT. The V call is TRBV6-5, the J call TRBJ1-1; weak D call: TRBD1 (5 bases). Germline CDR1 is MNHEY and CDR2 is SVGAGI. Trimming cost V 6 bases and J 10 bases, with 18 bases left between them. The CDR3 has 13 amino acids.

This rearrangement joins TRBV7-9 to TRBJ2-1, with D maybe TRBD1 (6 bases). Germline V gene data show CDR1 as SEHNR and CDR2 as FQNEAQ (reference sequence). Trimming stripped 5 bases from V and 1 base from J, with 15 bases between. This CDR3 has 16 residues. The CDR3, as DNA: TGTGCCAGCAGCCCCGTTGGCAGGGGTTCCTACAATGAGCAGTTCTTC. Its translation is CASSPVGRGSYNEQFF. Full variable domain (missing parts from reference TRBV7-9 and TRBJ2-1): DTGVSQNPRHKITKRGQNVTFRCDPISEHNRLYWYRQTLGQGPEFLTYFQNEAQLEKSRLLSDRFSAERPKGSFSTLEIQRTEQGDSAMYLCASSPVGRGSYNEQFFGPGTRLTVL.

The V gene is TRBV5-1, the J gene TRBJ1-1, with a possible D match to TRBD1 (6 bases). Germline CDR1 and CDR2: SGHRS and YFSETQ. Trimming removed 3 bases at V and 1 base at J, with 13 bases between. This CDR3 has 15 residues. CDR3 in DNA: TGCGCCAGCAGCTATGGGGGGGCGGAGAACACTGAAGCTTTCTTT. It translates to CASSYGGAENTEAFF.

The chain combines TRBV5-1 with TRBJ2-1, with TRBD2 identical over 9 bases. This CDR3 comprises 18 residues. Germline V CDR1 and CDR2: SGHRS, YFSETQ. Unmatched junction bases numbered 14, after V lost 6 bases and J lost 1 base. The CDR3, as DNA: TGCGCCAGCACTTGGGGTCCGCGGGAGGGAAGGTCCTACAATGAGCAGTTCTTC. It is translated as CASTWGPREGRSYNEQFF.

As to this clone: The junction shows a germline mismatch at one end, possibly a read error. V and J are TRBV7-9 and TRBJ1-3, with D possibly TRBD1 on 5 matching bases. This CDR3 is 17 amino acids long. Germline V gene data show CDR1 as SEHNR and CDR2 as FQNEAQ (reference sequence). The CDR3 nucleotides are TGTTCCAGCAGATATAGGGCTGGTTCGGGGGCTGGAAACACCATATATTTT. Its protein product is CSSRYRAGSGAGNTIYF.

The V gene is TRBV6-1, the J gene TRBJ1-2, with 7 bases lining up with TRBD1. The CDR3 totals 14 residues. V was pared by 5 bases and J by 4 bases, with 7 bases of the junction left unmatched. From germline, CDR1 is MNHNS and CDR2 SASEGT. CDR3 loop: CASSTGTALYGYTF. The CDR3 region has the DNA TGTGCCAGCAGTACCGGGACAGCTCTCTATGGCTACACCTTC.

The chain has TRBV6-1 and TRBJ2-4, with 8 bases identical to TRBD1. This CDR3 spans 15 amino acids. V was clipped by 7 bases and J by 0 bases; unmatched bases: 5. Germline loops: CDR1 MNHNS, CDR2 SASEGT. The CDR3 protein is CASIQGALAKNIQYF. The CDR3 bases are TGTGCCAGCATCCAGGGGGCACTAGCCAAAAACATTCAGTACTTC.

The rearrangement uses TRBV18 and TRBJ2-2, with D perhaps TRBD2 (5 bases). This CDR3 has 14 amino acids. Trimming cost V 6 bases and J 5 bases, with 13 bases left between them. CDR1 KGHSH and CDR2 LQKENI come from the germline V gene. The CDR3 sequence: CASSLDGNTGELFF. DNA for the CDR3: TGTGCCAGCTCGCTAGACGGGAATACCGGGGAGCTGTTTTTT.

CDR3 sequence (DNA): TGTGCCAGCAGTCGATGGGACAGGTCGAAGGGCGGGGAGCTGTTTTTT. Translation: CASSRWDRSKGGELFF. The V call is TRBV9, the J call TRBJ2-2, with 8 bases matching TRBD1. After removal of 5 bases from V and 7 bases from J, the junction contained 13 bases not matched to a gene. CDR3 length: 16 amino acids. Germline V gives CDR1 SGDLS, CDR2 YYNGEE.

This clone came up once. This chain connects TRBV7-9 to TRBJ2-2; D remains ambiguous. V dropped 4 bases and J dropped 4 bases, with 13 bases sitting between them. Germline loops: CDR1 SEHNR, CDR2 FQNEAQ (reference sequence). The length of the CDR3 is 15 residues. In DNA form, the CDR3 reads TGTGCCAGCAGCTCCTTTGGCAGGCTCACCGGGGAGCTGTTTTTT. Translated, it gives CASSSFGRLTGELFF.

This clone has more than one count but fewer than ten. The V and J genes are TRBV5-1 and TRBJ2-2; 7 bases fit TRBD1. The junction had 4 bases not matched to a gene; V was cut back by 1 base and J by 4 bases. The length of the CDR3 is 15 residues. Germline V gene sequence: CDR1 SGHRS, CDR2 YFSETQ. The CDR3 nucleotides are TGCGCCAGCAGCTTGAAGTCAGGGGGCACCGGGGAGCTGTTTTTT. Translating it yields CASSLKSGGTGELFF.

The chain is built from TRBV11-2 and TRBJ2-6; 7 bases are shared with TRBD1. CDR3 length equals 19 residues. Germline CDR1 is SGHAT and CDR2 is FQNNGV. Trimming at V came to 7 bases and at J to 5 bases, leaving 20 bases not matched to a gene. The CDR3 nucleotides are TGTGCCAGCACTTACGGGACAGCCTCTTCCCCTCAGTGGGCCAACGTCCTGACTTTC. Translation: CASTYGTASSPQWANVLTF.

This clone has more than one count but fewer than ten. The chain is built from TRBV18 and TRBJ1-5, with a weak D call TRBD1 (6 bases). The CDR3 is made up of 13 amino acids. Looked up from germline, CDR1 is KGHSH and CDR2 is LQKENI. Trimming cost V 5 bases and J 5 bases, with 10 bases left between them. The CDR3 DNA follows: TGTGCCAGCTCAGAAGGACAGTATCAGCCCCAGCATTTT. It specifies CASSEGQYQPQHF.

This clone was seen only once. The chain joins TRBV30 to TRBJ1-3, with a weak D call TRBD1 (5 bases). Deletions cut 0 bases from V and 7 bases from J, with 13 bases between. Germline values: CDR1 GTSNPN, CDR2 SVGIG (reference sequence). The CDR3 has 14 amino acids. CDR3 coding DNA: TGTGCCTGGAGTGTAATCTCTCCAGGGAACACCATATATTTT. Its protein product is CAWSVISPGNTIYF.

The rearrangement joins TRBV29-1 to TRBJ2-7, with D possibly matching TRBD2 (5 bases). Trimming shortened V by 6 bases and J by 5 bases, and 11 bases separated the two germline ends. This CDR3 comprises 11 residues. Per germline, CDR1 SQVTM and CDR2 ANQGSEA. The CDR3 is CSVASSDEQYF. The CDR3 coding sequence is TGCAGCGTGGCTAGCTCTGACGAGCAGTACTTC.

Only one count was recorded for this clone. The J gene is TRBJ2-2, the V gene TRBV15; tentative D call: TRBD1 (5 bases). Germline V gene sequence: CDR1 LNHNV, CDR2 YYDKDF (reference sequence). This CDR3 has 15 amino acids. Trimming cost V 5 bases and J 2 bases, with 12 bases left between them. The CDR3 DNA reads TGTGCCACCAGCGGTCAGGGTAGCAACACCGGGGAGCTGTTTTTT. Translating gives CATSGQGSNTGELFF. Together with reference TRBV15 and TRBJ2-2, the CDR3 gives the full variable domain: DAMVIQNPRYQVTQFGKPVTLSCSQTLNHNVMYWYQQKSSQAPKLLFHYYDKDFNNEADTPDNFQSRRPNTSFCFLDIRSPGLGDTAMYLCATSGQGSNTGELFFGEGSRLTVL.

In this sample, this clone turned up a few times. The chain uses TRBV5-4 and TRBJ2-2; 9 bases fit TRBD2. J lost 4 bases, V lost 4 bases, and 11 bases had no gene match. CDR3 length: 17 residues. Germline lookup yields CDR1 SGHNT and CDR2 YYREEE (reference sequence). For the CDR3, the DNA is TGTGCCAGCAGCCAAACTGGGGGGACTAGCTTCACCGGGGAGCTGTTTTTT. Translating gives CASSQTGGTSFTGELFF. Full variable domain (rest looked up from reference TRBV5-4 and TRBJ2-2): ETGVTQSPTHLIKTRGQQVTLRCSSQSGHNTVSWYQQALGQGPQFIFQYYREEENGRGNFPPRFSGLQFPNYSSELNVNALELDDSALYLCASSQTGGTSFTGELFFGEGSRLTVL.

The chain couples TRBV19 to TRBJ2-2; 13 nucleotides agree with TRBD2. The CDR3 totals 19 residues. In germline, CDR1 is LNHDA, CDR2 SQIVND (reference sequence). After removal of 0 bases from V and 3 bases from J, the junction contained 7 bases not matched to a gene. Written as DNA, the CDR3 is TGTGCCAGTAGTATAGATTGGACTAGCGGGGGTGGTGACACCGGGGAGCTGTTTTTT. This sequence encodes CASSIDWTSGGGDTGELFF.

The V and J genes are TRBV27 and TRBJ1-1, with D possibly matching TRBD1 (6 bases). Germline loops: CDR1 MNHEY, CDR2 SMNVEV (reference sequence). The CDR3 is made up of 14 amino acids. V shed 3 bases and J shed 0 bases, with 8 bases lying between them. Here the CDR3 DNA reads TGTGCCAGCAGTTTCGACAGGATGAACACTGAAGCTTTCTTT. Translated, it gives CASSFDRMNTEAFF.

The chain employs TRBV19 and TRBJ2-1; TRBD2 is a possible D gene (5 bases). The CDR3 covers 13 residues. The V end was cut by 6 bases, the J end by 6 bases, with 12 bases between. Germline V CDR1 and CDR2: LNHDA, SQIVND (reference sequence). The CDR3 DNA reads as TGTGCCAGTAGGCCAACTAGTCTCAATGAGCAGTTCTTC. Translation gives CASRPTSLNEQFF.

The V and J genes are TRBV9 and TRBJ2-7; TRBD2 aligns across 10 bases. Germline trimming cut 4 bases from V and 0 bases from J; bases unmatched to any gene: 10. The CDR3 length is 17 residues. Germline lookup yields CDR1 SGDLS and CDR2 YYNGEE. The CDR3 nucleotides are TGTGCCAGCAGCTTCCGGGAAGGGACTAGCGACTCCTACGAGCAGTACTTC. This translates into CASSFREGTSDSYEQYF.

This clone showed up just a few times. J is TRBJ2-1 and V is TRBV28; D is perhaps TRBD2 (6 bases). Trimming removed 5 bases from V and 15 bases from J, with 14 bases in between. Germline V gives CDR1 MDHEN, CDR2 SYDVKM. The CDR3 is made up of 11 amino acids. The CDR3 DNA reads TGTGCCAGCAGTGTGACTAGGGCGCGGTTCTTC. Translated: CASSVTRARFF.

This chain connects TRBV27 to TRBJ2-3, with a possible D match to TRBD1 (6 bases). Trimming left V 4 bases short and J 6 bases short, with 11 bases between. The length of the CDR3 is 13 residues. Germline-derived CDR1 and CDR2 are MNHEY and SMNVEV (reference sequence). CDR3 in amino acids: CASSYGDMDTQYF. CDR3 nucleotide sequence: TGTGCCAGCAGTTACGGGGACATGGATACGCAGTATTTT.

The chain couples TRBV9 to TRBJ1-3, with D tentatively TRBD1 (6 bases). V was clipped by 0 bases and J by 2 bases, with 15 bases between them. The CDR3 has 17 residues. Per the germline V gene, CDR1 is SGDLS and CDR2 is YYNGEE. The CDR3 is CASSVAHQGSTGNTIYF. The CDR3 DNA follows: TGTGCCAGCAGCGTAGCTCATCAGGGGTCGACTGGAAACACCATATATTTT.

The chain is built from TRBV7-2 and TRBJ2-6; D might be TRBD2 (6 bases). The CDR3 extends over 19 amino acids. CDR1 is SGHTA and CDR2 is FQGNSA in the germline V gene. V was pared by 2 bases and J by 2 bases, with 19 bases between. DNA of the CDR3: TGTGCCAGCAGCTTAAACGGCAGGGAGGAGGGCGCTGGGGCCAACGTCCTGACTTTC. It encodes CASSLNGREEGAGANVLTF.